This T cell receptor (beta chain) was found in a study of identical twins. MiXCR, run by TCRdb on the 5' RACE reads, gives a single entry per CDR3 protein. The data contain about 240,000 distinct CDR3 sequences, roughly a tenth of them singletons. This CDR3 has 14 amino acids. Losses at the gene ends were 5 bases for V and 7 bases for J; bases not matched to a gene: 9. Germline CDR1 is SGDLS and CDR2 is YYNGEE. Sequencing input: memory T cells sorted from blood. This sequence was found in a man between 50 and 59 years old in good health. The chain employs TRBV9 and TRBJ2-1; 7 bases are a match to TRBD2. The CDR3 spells CASRGSLGGNEQFF. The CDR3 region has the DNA TGTGCCAGCAGGGGATCCCTGGGGGGGAATGAGCAGTTCTTC.